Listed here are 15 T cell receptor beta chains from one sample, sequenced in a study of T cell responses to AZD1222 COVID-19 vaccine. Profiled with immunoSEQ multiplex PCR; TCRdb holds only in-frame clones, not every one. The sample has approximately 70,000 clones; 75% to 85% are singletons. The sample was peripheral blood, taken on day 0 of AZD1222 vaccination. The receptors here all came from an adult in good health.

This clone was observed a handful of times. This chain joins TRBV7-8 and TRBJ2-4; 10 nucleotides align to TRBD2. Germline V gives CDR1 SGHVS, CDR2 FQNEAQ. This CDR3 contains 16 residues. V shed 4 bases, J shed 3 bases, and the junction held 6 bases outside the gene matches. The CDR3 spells CASSSSGGLSKNIQYF. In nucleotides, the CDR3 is TGTGCCAGCAGCTCTAGCGGGGGCTTAAGCAAAAACATTCAGTACTTC.

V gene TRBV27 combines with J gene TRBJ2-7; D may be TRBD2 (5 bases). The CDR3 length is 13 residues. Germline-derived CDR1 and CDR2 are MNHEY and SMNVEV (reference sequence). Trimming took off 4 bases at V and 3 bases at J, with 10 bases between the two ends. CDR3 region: CASSSGSFYEQYF. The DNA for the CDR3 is TGTGCCAGCAGTTCGGGGTCTTTCTACGAGCAGTACTTC.

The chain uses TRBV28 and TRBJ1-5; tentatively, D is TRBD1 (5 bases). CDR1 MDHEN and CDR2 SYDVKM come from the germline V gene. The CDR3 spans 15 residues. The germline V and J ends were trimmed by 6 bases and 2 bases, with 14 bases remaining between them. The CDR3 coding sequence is TGTGCCAGCAGGGGACTAGGGACTGGCAATCAGCCCCAGCATTTT. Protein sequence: CASRGLGTGNQPQHF.

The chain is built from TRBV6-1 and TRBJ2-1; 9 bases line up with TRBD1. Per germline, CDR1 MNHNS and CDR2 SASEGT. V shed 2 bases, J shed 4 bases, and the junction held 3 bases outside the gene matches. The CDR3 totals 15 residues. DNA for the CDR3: TGTGCCAGCAGTGAAATTGGGACAGGGTACAATGAGCAGTTCTTC. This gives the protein CASSEIGTGYNEQFF.

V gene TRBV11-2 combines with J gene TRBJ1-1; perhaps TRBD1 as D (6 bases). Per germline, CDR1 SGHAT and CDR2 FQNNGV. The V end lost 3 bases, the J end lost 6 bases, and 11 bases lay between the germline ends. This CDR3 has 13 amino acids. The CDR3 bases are TGTGCCAGCAGCTTGATGGGGGGCTCTGAAGCTTTCTTT. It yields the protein CASSLMGGSEAFF.

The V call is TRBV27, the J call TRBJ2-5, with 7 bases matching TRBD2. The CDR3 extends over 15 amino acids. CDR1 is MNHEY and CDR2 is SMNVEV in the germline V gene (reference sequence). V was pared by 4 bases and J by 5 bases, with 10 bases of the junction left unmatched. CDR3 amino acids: CASSSWGGSSETQYF. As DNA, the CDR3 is TGTGCCAGCAGTTCATGGGGGGGAAGCTCGGAGACCCAGTACTTC.

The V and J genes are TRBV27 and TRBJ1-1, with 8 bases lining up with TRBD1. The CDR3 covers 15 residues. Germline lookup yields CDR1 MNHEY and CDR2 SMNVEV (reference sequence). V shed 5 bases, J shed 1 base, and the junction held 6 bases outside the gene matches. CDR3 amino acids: CASSAGQGWNTEAFF. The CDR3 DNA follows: TGTGCCAGCAGTGCTGGACAGGGCTGGAACACTGAAGCTTTCTTT.

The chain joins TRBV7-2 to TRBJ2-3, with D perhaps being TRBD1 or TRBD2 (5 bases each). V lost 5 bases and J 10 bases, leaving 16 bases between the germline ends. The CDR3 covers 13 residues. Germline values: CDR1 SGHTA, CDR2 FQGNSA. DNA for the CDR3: TGTGCCAGCAGCGAGGGGAGAGGCATGGCGCAGTATTTT. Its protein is CASSEGRGMAQYF. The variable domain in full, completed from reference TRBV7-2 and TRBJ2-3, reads GAGVSQSPSNKVTEKGKDVELRCDPISGHTALYWYRQSLGQGLEFLIYFQGNSAPDKSGLPSDRFSAERTGGSVSTLTIQRTQQEDSAVYLCASSEGRGMAQYFGPGTRLTVL.

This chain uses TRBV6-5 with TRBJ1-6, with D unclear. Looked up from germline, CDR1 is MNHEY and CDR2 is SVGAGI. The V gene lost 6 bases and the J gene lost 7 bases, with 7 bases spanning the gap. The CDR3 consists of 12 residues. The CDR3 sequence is CASSYRNSPLHF. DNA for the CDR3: TGTGCCAGCAGCTATAGAAATTCACCCCTCCACTTT.

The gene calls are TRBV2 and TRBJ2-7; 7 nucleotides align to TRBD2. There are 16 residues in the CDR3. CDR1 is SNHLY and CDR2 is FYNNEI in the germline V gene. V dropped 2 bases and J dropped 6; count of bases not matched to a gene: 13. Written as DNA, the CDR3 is TGTGCCAGCAGTGAAAGAAGGACCAGCGGGGTCTTCGAGCAGTACTTC. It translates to CASSERRTSGVFEQYF.

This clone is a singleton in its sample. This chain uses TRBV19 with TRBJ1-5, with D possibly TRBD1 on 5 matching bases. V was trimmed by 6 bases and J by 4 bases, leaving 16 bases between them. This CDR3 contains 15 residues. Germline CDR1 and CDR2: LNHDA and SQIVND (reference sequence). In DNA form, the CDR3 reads TGTGCCAGTAGCCCGTTTGGGGGTACTAATCAGCCCCAGCATTTT. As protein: CASSPFGGTNQPQHF.

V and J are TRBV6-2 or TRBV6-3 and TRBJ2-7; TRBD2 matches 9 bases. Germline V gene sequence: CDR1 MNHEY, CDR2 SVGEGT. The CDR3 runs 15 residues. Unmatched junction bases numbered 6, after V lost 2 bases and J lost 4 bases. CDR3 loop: CASSYAAGGPYEQYF. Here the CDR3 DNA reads TGTGCCAGCAGTTACGCGGCGGGGGGGCCGTACGAGCAGTACTTC.

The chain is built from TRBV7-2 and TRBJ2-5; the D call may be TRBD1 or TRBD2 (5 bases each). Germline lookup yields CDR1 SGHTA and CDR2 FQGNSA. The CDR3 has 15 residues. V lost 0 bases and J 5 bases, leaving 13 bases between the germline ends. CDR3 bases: TGTGCCAGCAGCTTAGCAGAGGGGTTAGGGGAGACCCAGTACTTC. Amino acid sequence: CASSLAEGLGETQYF. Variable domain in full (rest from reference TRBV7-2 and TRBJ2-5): GAGVSQSPSNKVTEKGKDVELRCDPISGHTALYWYRQSLGQGLEFLIYFQGNSAPDKSGLPSDRFSAERTGGSVSTLTIQRTQQEDSAVYLCASSLAEGLGETQYFGPGTRLLVL.

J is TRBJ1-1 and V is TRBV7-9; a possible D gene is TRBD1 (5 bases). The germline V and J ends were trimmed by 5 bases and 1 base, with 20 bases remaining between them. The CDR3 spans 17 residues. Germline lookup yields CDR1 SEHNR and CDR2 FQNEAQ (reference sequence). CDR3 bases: TGTGCCAGCAGCCTGCCAAGAGCAGGGAGGGCGAACACTGAAGCTTTCTTT. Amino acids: CASSLPRAGRANTEAFF.

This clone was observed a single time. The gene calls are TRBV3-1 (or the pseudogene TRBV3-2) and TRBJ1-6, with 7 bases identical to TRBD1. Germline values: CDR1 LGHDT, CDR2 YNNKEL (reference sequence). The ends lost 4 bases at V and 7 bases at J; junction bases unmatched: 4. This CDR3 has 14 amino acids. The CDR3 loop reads CASSPWDSNSPLHF. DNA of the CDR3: TGTGCCAGCAGCCCGTGGGACAGCAATTCACCCCTCCACTTT.